The present T cell receptor (beta chain) was sequenced within a study of early T cells in non-severe SARS-CoV-2 infection. The overall study: With bulk RNA from unsorted whole blood as input, sequencing yielded unpaired chains.

This clonotype was found many times. Its target is unknown. Attachment of unique molecular identifiers to individual cDNA molecules was performed. TCRdb called the 5' RACE reads again in MiXCR, with one record for every CDR3 protein. This table has around 63,000 distinct CDR3 sequences, under 15% appearing once. Germline loops: CDR1 LGHDT, CDR2 YNNKEL (reference sequence). This CDR3 is built from 11 residues. The V end was cut by 0 bases, the J end by 14 bases, with 8 bases between. Study findings and constraints: Clonotype matching in VDJdb favored anti-spike CD8 responses and did not capture private and CD4 specificities.

The sequenced material came from whole blood. The receptor was derived from an adult who was a healthcare worker with PCR-confirmed SARS-CoV-2 infection or an uninfected control (not recorded which). J is TRBJ2-1 and V is TRBV3-1; possible D gene TRBD1, 5 bases. The CDR3 is CASSQEGVKFF. DNA for the CDR3: TGTGCCAGCAGCCAAGAAGGGGTGAAGTTCTTC.